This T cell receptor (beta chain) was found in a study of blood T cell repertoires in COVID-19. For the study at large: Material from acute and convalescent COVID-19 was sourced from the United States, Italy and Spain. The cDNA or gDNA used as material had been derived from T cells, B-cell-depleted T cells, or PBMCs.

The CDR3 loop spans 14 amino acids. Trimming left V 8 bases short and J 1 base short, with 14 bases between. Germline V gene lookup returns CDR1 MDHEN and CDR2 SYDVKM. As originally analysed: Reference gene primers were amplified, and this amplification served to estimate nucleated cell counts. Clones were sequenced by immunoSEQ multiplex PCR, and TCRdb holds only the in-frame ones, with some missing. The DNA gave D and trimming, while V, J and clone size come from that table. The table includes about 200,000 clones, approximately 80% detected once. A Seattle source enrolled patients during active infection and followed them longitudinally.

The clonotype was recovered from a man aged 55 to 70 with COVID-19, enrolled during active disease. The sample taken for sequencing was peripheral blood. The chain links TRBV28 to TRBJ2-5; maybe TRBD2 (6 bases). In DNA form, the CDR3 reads TGTGCCAGCGCCTCTGGGGGAGGCCAAGAGACCCAGTACTTC. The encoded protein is CASASGGGQETQYF.